The sequence of this T cell receptor beta chain was determined in a study of memory CD4+ T cells and cytomegalovirus serostatus. The assay was immunoSEQ multiplex PCR, and TCRdb's table has in-frame clones only and misses some. The sample contains over 65,000 clones, about 76% of which appear only once. The sort gate was single viable CD3+CD4+CD8-CD45RO+ cells for memory CD4+ T cells. The CDR3 is made up of 14 amino acids. With 1 base removed from V and 8 bases from J, the gap between germline ends came to 14 bases. The germline gives CDR1 SEHNR, CDR2 FQNEAQ (reference sequence). The sample holds a few counts of this clone.

Input material: memory CD4+ T cells from blood. The sequence was obtained from an adult in good health and CMV-seropositive. V gene TRBV7-9 combines with J gene TRBJ1-2; D unresolved. The chain's CDR3 is CASSLVVRDSGYTF. The CDR3 DNA follows: TGTGCCAGCAGCTTAGTCGTCAGAGACTCGGGCTACACCTTC.